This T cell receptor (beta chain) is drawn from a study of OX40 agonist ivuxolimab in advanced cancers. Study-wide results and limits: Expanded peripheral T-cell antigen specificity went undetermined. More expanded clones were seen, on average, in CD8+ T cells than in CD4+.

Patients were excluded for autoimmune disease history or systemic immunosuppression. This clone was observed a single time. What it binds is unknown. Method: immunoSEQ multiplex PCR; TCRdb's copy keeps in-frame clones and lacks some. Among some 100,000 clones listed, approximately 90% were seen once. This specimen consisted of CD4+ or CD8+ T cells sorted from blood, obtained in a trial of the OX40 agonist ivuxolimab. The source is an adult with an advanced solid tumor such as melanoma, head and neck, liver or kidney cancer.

For the CDR3, the DNA is TGTGCCAGCAGTTTAGGGGACTTCCAAGAGACCCAGTACTTC. Its translation: CASSLGDFQETQYF. The chain recombines TRBV28 with TRBJ2-5; D might be TRBD2 (6 bases). The CDR3 runs to 14 residues. V shed 2 bases and J shed 1 base, with 8 bases lying between them. Looked up from germline, CDR1 is MDHEN and CDR2 is SYDVKM. Using reference TRBV28 and TRBJ2-5 for the parts outside the CDR3, the full variable domain is DVKVTQSSRYLVKRTGEKVFLECVQDMDHENMFWYRQDPGLGLRLIYFSYDVKMKEKGDIPEGYSVSREKKERFSLILESASTNQTSMYLCASSLGDFQETQYFGPGTRLLVL.